The 20 T cell receptor beta chains presented below share a single source sample, sequenced in a study of response to subunit inactivated influenza vaccine. TCRdb reanalysed the RT-PCR reads using MiXCR and keeps one entry per CDR3 protein. The sample holds under 550,000 distinct CDR3 sequences, 7.5% to 8.5% seen once. The specimen comprised PBMCs from blood, sampled 23 months after vaccination. The receptors here all came from a man aged 50 to 69 who received an inactivated influenza vaccine.

This clonotype was observed at least ten times. The chain employs TRBV12-3 or TRBV12-4 and TRBJ1-1; tentatively, D is TRBD1 (6 bases). The CDR3 consists of 14 residues. V gave up 3 bases and J gave up 0 bases, with 8 bases separating them. As DNA, the CDR3 is TGTGCCAGCAGTTTCGCAGGGGTGAACACTGAAGCTTTCTTT. Translated: CASSFAGVNTEAFF.

This clonotype was observed a handful of times. The chain recombines TRBV5-1 with TRBJ2-1, with D uncertain. CDR1 and CDR2 from the germline V gene are SGHRS and YFSETQ. The V end lost 0 bases, the J end lost 9 bases, and 10 bases lay between the germline ends. The CDR3 covers 13 residues. The CDR3: CASSLGFFAEQFF. DNA for the CDR3: TGCGCCAGCAGCTTGGGATTTTTCGCTGAGCAGTTCTTC. Variable domain in full (rest from reference TRBV5-1 and TRBJ2-1): KAGVTQTPRYLIKTRGQQVTLSCSPISGHRSVSWYQQTPGQGLQFLFEYFSETQRNKGNFPGRFSGRQFSNSRSEMNVSTLELGDSALYLCASSLGFFAEQFFGPGTRLTVL.

The V gene is TRBV10-3, the J gene TRBJ2-1, with D perhaps TRBD1 or TRBD2 (7 bases each). The CDR3 runs to 14 residues. Germline CDR1 reads ENHRY; CDR2 reads SYGVKD. Deletions cut 7 bases from V and 7 bases from J, with 17 bases between. The CDR3 loop is CAINPGGARNEQFF. The CDR3 DNA follows: TGTGCCATCAACCCAGGGGGGGCTCGAAATGAGCAGTTCTTC.

Only a few counts were recorded for this clonotype. The gene calls are TRBV14 and TRBJ1-5; D not certain. Germline V gene sequence: CDR1 SGHDN, CDR2 FVKESK. Trimming pared 1 base from V and 3 bases from J, leaving 10 bases between. The CDR3 covers 15 residues. The CDR3 DNA sequence: TGTGCCAGCAGCCAAGGAGGTGGGGTCAATCAGCCCCAGCATTTT. The encoded protein is CASSQGGGVNQPQHF. The whole variable domain, remainder taken from reference TRBV14 and TRBJ1-5, is EAGVTQFPSHSVIEKGQTVTLRCDPISGHDNLYWYRRVMGKEIKFLLHFVKESKQDESGMPNNRFLAERTGGTYSTLKVQPAELEDSGVYFCASSQGGGVNQPQHFGDGTRLSIL.

The rearrangement joins TRBV20-1 to TRBJ1-3; 9 bases map to TRBD1. The CDR3 is made up of 14 amino acids. The junction had 3 bases not matched to a gene; V was cut back by 2 bases and J by 4 bases. Germline CDR1 is DFQATT and CDR2 is SNEGSKA (reference sequence). CDR3 amino acids: CSARTGQGGNTIYF. CDR3 bases: TGCAGTGCTAGAACCGGACAGGGGGGAAACACCATATATTTT.

This clonotype was seen at least ten times. The chain is built from TRBV6-1 and TRBJ1-1; D not certain. Germline V gene sequence: CDR1 MNHNS, CDR2 SASEGT. Trimming left V 4 bases short and J 1 base short, with 7 bases between. The CDR3 contains 13 residues. CDR3 coding DNA: TGTGCCAGCAGTGTTCAAGAGAACACTGAAGCTTTCTTT. Translating it yields CASSVQENTEAFF.

The sample holds many counts of this clonotype. V is TRBV28 and J is TRBJ1-1; tentatively, D is TRBD1 (5 bases). V was trimmed by 6 bases and J by 3 bases, leaving 17 bases between them. This CDR3 has 15 residues. Germline V gene data show CDR1 as MDHEN and CDR2 as SYDVKM. The CDR3 region has the DNA TGTGCCAGCAGGTGGGGGGGTTCTGGGTACACTGAAGCTTTCTTT. This sequence encodes CASRWGGSGYTEAFF.

This clonotype has ten or more counts. The V gene is TRBV4-3, the J gene TRBJ2-3; D gene uncertain. V was clipped by 2 bases and J by 3 bases, with 9 bases between them. This CDR3 is built from 14 residues. Germline loops: CDR1 LGHNA, CDR2 YSLEER. The CDR3, as DNA: TGCGCCAGCAGCCAAAAAGACTCTACAGATACGCAGTATTTT. Amino acid sequence: CASSQKDSTDTQYF.

The V and J genes are TRBV20-1 and TRBJ1-1; TRBD1 matches 8 bases. CDR3 length: 12 residues. Germline V gene lookup returns CDR1 DFQATT and CDR2 SNEGSKA (reference sequence). The trim removed 6 bases at V and 7 bases at J, leaving 7 bases unmatched. The CDR3 spells CSAKQGVGEAFF. DNA for the CDR3: TGCAGTGCAAAACAGGGGGTTGGTGAAGCTTTCTTT.

This clonotype was detected a few times. This chain joins TRBV7-2 and TRBJ2-5; D may be TRBD1 (5 bases). The germline CDR1 and CDR2 sequences are SGHTA and FQGNSA. With 1 base removed from V and 5 bases from J, the gap between germline ends came to 17 bases. This CDR3 is 16 amino acids long. Written as DNA, the CDR3 is TGTGCCAGCAGCTTAGGTCCCCACAGGATGGGGGAGACCCAGTACTTC. Encoded protein: CASSLGPHRMGETQYF. Combining the CDR3 with reference TRBV7-2 and TRBJ2-5 gives the whole variable domain GAGVSQSPSNKVTEKGKDVELRCDPISGHTALYWYRQSLGQGLEFLIYFQGNSAPDKSGLPSDRFSAERTGGSVSTLTIQRTQQEDSAVYLCASSLGPHRMGETQYFGPGTRLLVL.

The chain combines TRBV3-1 with TRBJ2-7; D perhaps matches TRBD2 (5 bases). Trimming pared 2 bases from V and 3 bases from J, leaving 8 bases between. This CDR3 is 13 amino acids long. Germline V lookup: CDR1 LGHDT, CDR2 YNNKEL (reference sequence). CDR3 nucleotide sequence: TGTGCCAGCAGCCAATCCGGGATCTACGAGCAGTACTTC. This translates into CASSQSGIYEQYF.

This clonotype showed up just a few times. V usage is TRBV20-1 and J usage is TRBJ2-5, with 7 bases matching TRBD1. CDR3 length: 14 amino acids. V lost 3 bases to trimming and J lost 2 bases; unmatched junction nucleotides: 6. Germline loops: CDR1 DFQATT, CDR2 SNEGSKA (reference sequence). The DNA of the CDR3 is TGCAGTGCTAGGGACAACAGGGGTCAAGAGACCCAGTACTTC. Translation gives CSARDNRGQETQYF.

This clonotype appeared a few times. This rearrangement joins TRBV7-6 to TRBJ1-6, with a tentative D call TRBD1 (5 bases). Germline V gene data show CDR1 as SGHVS and CDR2 as FNYEAQ. CDR3 size: 14 residues. The V end lost 3 bases, the J end lost 8 bases, and 11 bases lay between the germline ends. CDR3 in DNA: TGTGCCAGCAGCTTGACAGAGTATCATTCACCCCTCCACTTT. It translates to CASSLTEYHSPLHF.

The rearrangement links TRBV19 to TRBJ1-2, with TRBD1 as a possible D gene (6 bases). There are 13 residues in the CDR3. Trimming pared 5 bases from V and 4 bases from J, leaving 11 bases between. Looked up from germline, CDR1 is LNHDA and CDR2 is SQIVND (reference sequence). CDR3 bases: TGTGCCAGTAGTGTGGGGACATTCTATGGCTACACCTTC. It codes for CASSVGTFYGYTF.

V usage is TRBV18 and J usage is TRBJ1-3; the D is unclear. The CDR3 totals 13 residues. Trimming pared 3 bases from V and 5 bases from J, leaving 8 bases between. CDR1 and CDR2 from the germline V gene are KGHSH and LQKENI. The CDR3 DNA follows: TGTGCCAGCTCACCCGACGCGAGAAACACCATATATTTT. Translating it yields CASSPDARNTIYF.

This sequence joins TRBV15 and TRBJ2-7; D gene uncertain. Germline V CDR1 and CDR2: LNHNV, YYDKDF (reference sequence). The germline V and J ends were trimmed by 0 bases and 0 bases, with 15 bases remaining between them. CDR3 length: 17 amino acids. CDR3 in amino acids: CATSREELRSSSYEQYF. DNA for the CDR3: TGTGCCACCAGCAGAGAGGAGCTACGGAGTAGCTCCTACGAGCAGTACTTC.

This clonotype was recorded a few times. The chain employs TRBV2 and TRBJ1-4, with D unclear. The CDR3 runs 13 residues. CDR1 SNHLY and CDR2 FYNNEI come from the germline V gene. The V end was cut by 7 bases, the J end by 2 bases, with 8 bases between. CDR3 protein: CASKRQTNEKLFF. In DNA form, the CDR3 reads TGTGCCAGCAAGAGGCAGACTAATGAAAAACTGTTTTTT.

The chain employs TRBV3-1 and TRBJ1-6; the match to TRBD1 covers 8 bases. Germline V gives CDR1 LGHDT, CDR2 YNNKEL (reference sequence). The CDR3 loop spans 12 amino acids. J gave up 9 bases and V 8 bases, and 3 bases lay outside the gene matches. CDR3 loop: CASATGGSPLHF. In nucleotides, the CDR3 is TGTGCCAGCGCTACAGGGGGTTCACCCCTCCACTTT.

This clonotype was seen at least ten times. The rearrangement links TRBV20-1 to TRBJ1-5, with TRBD1 as a possible D gene (5 bases). CDR3 length: 12 amino acids. The germline CDR1 and CDR2 sequences are DFQATT and SNEGSKA (reference sequence). V lost 4 bases and J lost 11, with 15 bases in between. CDR3: CSAIGTVSAQHF. CDR3 nucleotide sequence: TGCAGTGCTATCGGGACCGTCTCAGCCCAGCATTTT.

A few counts support this clonotype. The V gene is TRBV7-9, the J gene TRBJ2-2, with a possible D match to TRBD2 (6 bases). V was cut by 1 base and J by 4 bases, with 13 bases left in between. This CDR3 region has 16 residues. From germline, CDR1 is SEHNR and CDR2 FQNEAQ (reference sequence). In nucleotides, the CDR3 is TGTGCCAGCAGCTTAGTAGGAGGGACGAGCACCGGGGAGCTGTTTTTT. Residues: CASSLVGGTSTGELFF.